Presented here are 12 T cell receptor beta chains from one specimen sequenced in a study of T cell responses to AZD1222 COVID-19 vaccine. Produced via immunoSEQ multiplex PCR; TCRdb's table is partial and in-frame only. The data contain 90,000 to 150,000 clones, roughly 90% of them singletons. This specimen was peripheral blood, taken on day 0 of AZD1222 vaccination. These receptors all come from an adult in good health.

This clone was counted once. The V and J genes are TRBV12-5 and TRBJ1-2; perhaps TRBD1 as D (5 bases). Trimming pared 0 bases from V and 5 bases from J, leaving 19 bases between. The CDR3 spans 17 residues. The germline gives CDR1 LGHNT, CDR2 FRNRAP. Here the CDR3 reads CASGLVYAPGTTYGYTF. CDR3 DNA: TGTGCTAGTGGTTTGGTATACGCCCCCGGGACCACATATGGCTACACCTTC.

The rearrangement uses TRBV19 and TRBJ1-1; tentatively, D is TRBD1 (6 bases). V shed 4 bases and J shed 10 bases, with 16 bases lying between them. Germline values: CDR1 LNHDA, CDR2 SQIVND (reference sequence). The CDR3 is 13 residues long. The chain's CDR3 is CASSNTGSLGAFF. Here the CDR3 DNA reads TGTGCCAGTAGTAATACAGGGTCCCTTGGAGCTTTCTTT. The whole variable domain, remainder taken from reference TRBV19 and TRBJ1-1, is DGGITQSPKYLFRKEGQNVTLSCEQNLNHDAMYWYRQDPGQGLRLIYYSQIVNDFQKGDIAEGYSVSREKKESFPLTVTSAQKNPTAFYLCASSNTGSLGAFFGQGTRLTVV.

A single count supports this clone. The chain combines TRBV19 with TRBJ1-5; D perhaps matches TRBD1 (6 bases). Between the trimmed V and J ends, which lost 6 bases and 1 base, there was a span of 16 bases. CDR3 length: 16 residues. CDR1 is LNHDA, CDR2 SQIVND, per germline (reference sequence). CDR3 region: CASRPSGGQSNQPQHF. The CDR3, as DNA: TGTGCCAGTAGACCCAGCGGCGGACAGAGCAATCAGCCCCAGCATTTT. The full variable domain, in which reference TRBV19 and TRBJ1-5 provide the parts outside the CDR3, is DGGITQSPKYLFRKEGQNVTLSCEQNLNHDAMYWYRQDPGQGLRLIYYSQIVNDFQKGDIAEGYSVSREKKESFPLTVTSAQKNPTAFYLCASRPSGGQSNQPQHFGDGTRLSIL.

DNA for the CDR3: TGTGCCAGCACCCCCTCGGGGCGGCGGGAAGCTTTCTTT. This encodes CASTPSGRREAFF. This sequence joins TRBV12-3 or TRBV12-4 and TRBJ1-1, with TRBD1 as a possible D gene (5 bases). This CDR3 comprises 13 residues. Trimming removed 7 bases at V and 8 bases at J, with 17 bases between.

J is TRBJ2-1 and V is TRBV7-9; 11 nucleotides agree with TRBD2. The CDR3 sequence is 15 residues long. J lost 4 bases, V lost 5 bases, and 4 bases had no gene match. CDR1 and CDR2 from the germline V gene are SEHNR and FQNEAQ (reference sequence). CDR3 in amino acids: CASSVTSGGYNEQFF. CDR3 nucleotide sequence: TGTGCCAGCAGCGTCACTAGCGGGGGATACAATGAGCAGTTCTTC.

The CDR3 DNA reads TGCAGCGTTGGAACAGGGGCCAATGAGCAGTTCTTC. Its protein is CSVGTGANEQFF. This chain connects TRBV29-1 to TRBJ2-1; TRBD1 agrees at 7 bases. The germline gives CDR1 SQVTM, CDR2 ANQGSEA. The V segment lost 4 bases and the J segment 6 bases; nucleotides outside the gene matches: 3. The CDR3 has 12 amino acids.

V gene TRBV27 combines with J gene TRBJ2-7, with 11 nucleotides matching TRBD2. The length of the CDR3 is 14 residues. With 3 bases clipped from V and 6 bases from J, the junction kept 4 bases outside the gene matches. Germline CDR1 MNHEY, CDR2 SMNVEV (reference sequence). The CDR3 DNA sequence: TGTGCCAGCAGTTTCCGACTAGCGGGATCCGAGCAGTACTTC. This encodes CASSFRLAGSEQYF.

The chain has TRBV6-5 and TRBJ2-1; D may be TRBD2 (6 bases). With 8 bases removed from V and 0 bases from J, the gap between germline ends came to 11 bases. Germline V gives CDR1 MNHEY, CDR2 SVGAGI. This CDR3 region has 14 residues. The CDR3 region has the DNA TGTGCCAGCGGGGCGCGGGGCTCCTACAATGAGCAGTTCTTC. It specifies CASGARGSYNEQFF.

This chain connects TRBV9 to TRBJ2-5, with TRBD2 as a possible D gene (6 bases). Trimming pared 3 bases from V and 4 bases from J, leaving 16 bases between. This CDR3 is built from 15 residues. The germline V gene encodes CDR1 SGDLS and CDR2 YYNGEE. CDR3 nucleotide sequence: TGTGCCAGCAGCGCCACTTCTCTAGCGTCAGAGACCCAGTACTTC. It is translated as CASSATSLASETQYF.

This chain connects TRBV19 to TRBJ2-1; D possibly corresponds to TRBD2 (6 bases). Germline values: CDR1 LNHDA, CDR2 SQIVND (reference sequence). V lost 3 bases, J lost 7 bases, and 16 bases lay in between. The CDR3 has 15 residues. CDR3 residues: CASSISGHKGNEQFF. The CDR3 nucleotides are TGTGCCAGTAGTATTAGCGGACACAAGGGGAATGAGCAGTTCTTC.

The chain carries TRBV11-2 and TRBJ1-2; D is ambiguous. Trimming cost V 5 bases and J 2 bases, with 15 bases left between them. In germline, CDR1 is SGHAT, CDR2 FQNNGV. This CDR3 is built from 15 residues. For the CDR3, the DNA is TGTGCCAGCAGCGACATCCTTGGGGAAAACTATGGCTACACCTTC. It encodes CASSDILGENYGYTF.

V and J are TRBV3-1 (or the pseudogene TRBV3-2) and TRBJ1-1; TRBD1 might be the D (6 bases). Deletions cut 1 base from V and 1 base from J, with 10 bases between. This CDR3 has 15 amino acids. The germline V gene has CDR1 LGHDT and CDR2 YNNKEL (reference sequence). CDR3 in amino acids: CASSQVRRGNTEAFF. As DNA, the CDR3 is TGTGCCAGCAGCCAAGTCCGCAGGGGGAACACTGAAGCTTTCTTT.